This T cell receptor beta chain derives from a study of blood T cell repertoires in COVID-19. At the level of the study: Acute and convalescent COVID-19 samples came from the United States, Italy and Spain.

Seattle patients were enrolled while actively infected and followed longitudinally. Repertoires were generated with immunoSEQ multiplex PCR, while TCRdb's copy carries only in-frame clones and drops some. The table records fewer than 700,000 clones, 85% to 90% of them present only once. The CDR3 has 14 amino acids. The J segment lost 7 bases and the V segment lost 10 bases, leaving 9 bases of the junction unmatched. Per the germline V gene, CDR1 is SEHNR and CDR2 is FQNEAQ (reference sequence). This clonotype was sampled from a woman aged 45-60 years with COVID-19, enrolled during active disease. Sample: peripheral blood. V and J are TRBV7-9 and TRBJ2-1; 11 nucleotides align to TRBD2. CDR3 region: CATVLAGGRNEQFF. For the CDR3, the DNA is TGTGCCACTGTCCTAGCGGGGGGCAGGAATGAGCAGTTCTTC. Filled out from reference TRBV7-9 and TRBJ2-1, the complete variable domain reads DTGVSQNPRHKITKRGQNVTFRCDPISEHNRLYWYRQTLGQGPEFLTYFQNEAQLEKSRLLSDRFSAERPKGSFSTLEIQRTEQGDSAMYLCATVLAGGRNEQFFGPGTRLTVL.